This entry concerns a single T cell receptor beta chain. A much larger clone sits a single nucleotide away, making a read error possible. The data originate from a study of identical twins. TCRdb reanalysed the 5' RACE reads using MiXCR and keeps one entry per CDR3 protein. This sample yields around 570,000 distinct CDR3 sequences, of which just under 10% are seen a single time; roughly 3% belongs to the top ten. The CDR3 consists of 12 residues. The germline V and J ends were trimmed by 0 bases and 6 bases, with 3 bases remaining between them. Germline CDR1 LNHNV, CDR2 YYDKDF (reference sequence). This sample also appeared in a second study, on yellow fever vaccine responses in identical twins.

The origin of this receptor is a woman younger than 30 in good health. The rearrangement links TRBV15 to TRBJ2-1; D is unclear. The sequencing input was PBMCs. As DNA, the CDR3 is TGTGCCACCAGCAGAGACACCAATGAGCAGTTCTTC. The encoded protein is CATSRDTNEQFF. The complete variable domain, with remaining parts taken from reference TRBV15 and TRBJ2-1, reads DAMVIQNPRYQVTQFGKPVTLSCSQTLNHNVMYWYQQKSSQAPKLLFHYYDKDFNNEADTPDNFQSRRPNTSFCFLDIRSPGLGDTAMYLCATSRDTNEQFFGPGTRLTVL.